These 23 T cell receptor beta chains were sequenced from one sample in a study of T cells in localized non-small cell lung cancer. Clones were sequenced by immunoSEQ multiplex PCR, and TCRdb holds only the in-frame ones, with some missing. The sample carries 65,000 to 95,000 clones, roughly 75% recorded once. Sequencing was performed on PBMCs, taken before any cancer treatment. The receptors shown here come from a man aged 35 to 69 with stage II squamous cell lung carcinoma.

The genes are TRBV11-2 and TRBJ2-3; D gene uncertain. The CDR3 totals 15 residues. Germline-derived CDR1 and CDR2 are SGHAT and FQNNGV. The V end lost 5 bases, the J end lost 2 bases, and 14 bases lay between the germline ends. The CDR3 region is CASSPSGSFTDTQYF. CDR3 DNA: TGTGCCAGCAGCCCGTCCGGGTCCTTCACAGATACGCAGTATTTT.

The rearrangement joins TRBV7-8 to TRBJ1-1, with D unclear. Trimming left V 2 bases short and J 3 bases short, with 4 bases between. The germline V gene encodes CDR1 SGHVS and CDR2 FQNEAQ. The CDR3 covers 12 residues. Here the CDR3 DNA reads TGTGCCAGCAGCTTACAGTACACTGAAGCTTTCTTT. This gives the protein CASSLQYTEAFF. Full variable domain (outside the CDR3, taken from reference TRBV7-8 and TRBJ1-1): GAGVSQSPRYKVAKRGQDVALRCDPISGHVSLFWYQQALGQGPEFLTYFQNEAQLDKSGLPSDRFFAERPEGSVSTLKIQRTQQEDSAVYLCASSLQYTEAFFGQGTRLTVV.

This sequence joins TRBV11-1 and TRBJ2-2, with D hard to call. This CDR3 contains 14 residues. Trimming removed 7 bases from V and 0 bases from J, with 9 bases in between. Looked up from germline, CDR1 is SGHAT and CDR2 is FQDESV (reference sequence). DNA of the CDR3: TGTGCCAGCACCCGGGTGACGAACACCGGGGAGCTGTTTTTT. It specifies CASTRVTNTGELFF.

The chain is built from TRBV7-9 and TRBJ2-2; D uncertain. Trimming removed 2 bases from V and 0 bases from J, with 7 bases in between. Germline CDR1 SEHNR, CDR2 FQNEAQ (reference sequence). The length of the CDR3 is 15 residues. The CDR3 DNA follows: TGTGCCAGCAGCTTACAGGTCGCGAACACCGGGGAGCTGTTTTTT. It yields the protein CASSLQVANTGELFF.

This clone was seen a handful of times. One junction end disagrees with the germline gene, perhaps due to a read error. The rearrangement links TRBV30 to TRBJ1-4; possible D gene TRBD1, 5 bases. In germline, CDR1 is GTSNPN, CDR2 SVGIG (reference sequence). The CDR3 has 12 residues. In DNA, the CDR3 is TGTGCCTGGAGTGTACAGGCCGGCCCAACGGTTTTT. It is translated as CAWSVQAGPTVF.

J is TRBJ1-5 and V is TRBV4-2; no clear D. In germline, CDR1 is LGHNA, CDR2 YNFKEQ. Trimming stripped 1 base from V and 6 bases from J, with 13 bases between. The CDR3 is made up of 15 amino acids. DNA of the CDR3: TGTGCCAGCAGCCAAGGGACCCCGTGGGGTCAGCCCCAGCATTTT. It is translated as CASSQGTPWGQPQHF.

V gene TRBV7-3 combines with J gene TRBJ2-5; D gene uncertain. V gave up 0 bases and J gave up 9 bases, with 14 bases separating them. The germline CDR1 and CDR2 sequences are SGHTA and FQGTGA. This CDR3 has 14 amino acids. The CDR3, as DNA: TGTGCCAGCAGCTTAACGTTGTCGGCAGGACCCCAGTACTTC. Its protein is CASSLTLSAGPQYF.

The chain has TRBV5-5 and TRBJ2-7; D is perhaps TRBD1 (5 bases). CDR3 length equals 14 residues. Trimming shortened V by 0 bases and J by 4 bases, and 11 bases separated the two germline ends. The V gene's germline CDR1 is SGHKS and CDR2 YYEKEE (reference sequence). The CDR3 sequence is CASSLGPDSYEQYF. As DNA, the CDR3 is TGTGCCAGCAGCTTGGGCCCTGACAGTTACGAGCAGTACTTC.

V usage is TRBV28 and J usage is TRBJ2-3; TRBD2 agrees at 11 bases. Germline CDR1 and CDR2: MDHEN and SYDVKM. The CDR3 consists of 14 residues. J gave up 3 bases and V 6 bases, and 2 bases lay outside the gene matches. The CDR3 DNA is TGTGCCAGCAGCCGGACTAGCGGGACAGATACGCAGTATTTT. It codes for CASSRTSGTDTQYF.

This clone was picked up a small number of times. The J gene is TRBJ2-5, the V gene TRBV11-2; D is perhaps TRBD1 or TRBD2 (5 bases each). CDR3 size: 14 residues. V lost 4 bases and J 1 base, leaving 10 bases between the germline ends. The germline CDR1 and CDR2 sequences are SGHAT and FQNNGV. The CDR3 spells CASSYPGRQETQYF. The DNA of the CDR3 is TGTGCCAGCAGCTACCCGGGGCGCCAAGAGACCCAGTACTTC.

This clone has just a few counts. V is TRBV4-1 and J is TRBJ1-1, with a tentative D call TRBD1 (5 bases). With 4 bases removed from V and 7 bases from J, the gap between germline ends came to 10 bases. Germline V gene lookup returns CDR1 MGHRA and CDR2 YSYEKL. The CDR3 has 12 amino acids. The CDR3 DNA reads TGCGCCAGCAGCCCCACAGGTATTGAAGCTTTCTTT. The encoded protein is CASSPTGIEAFF.

This clone has a handful of counts. This chain uses TRBV7-9 with TRBJ1-2; no reliable D call. The CDR3 has 14 amino acids. Germline V lookup: CDR1 SEHNR, CDR2 FQNEAQ (reference sequence). V gave up 4 bases and J gave up 5 bases, with 14 bases separating them. The CDR3 sequence: CASSSGLGVYGYTF. CDR3 coding DNA: TGTGCCAGCAGCTCTGGACTGGGAGTTTATGGCTACACCTTC.

The chain links TRBV19 to TRBJ1-5, with D unresolved. Per the germline V gene, CDR1 is LNHDA and CDR2 is SQIVND (reference sequence). The V end was cut by 6 bases, the J end by 5 bases, with 11 bases between. There are 13 residues in the CDR3. In DNA form, the CDR3 reads TGTGCCAGTAGGAACAGTGCCGATCAGCCCCAGCATTTT. It yields the protein CASRNSADQPQHF.

The chain employs TRBV5-1 and TRBJ1-1, with a weak D call TRBD1 (6 bases). The V gene's germline CDR1 is SGHRS and CDR2 YFSETQ. With 4 bases removed from V and 1 base from J, the gap between germline ends came to 11 bases. The CDR3 length is 14 residues. The CDR3 is CASSRQATNTEAFF. CDR3 DNA sequence: TGCGCCAGCAGCCGACAGGCTACGAACACTGAAGCTTTCTTT.

V is TRBV5-1 and J is TRBJ1-6; D uncertain. V was cut by 2 bases and J by 7 bases, with 10 bases left in between. The CDR3 contains 14 residues. The V gene's germline CDR1 is SGHRS and CDR2 YFSETQ. Here the CDR3 reads CASSFRQQNSPLHF. In nucleotides, the CDR3 is TGCGCCAGCAGCTTCCGCCAGCAAAATTCACCCCTCCACTTT.

CDR3 sequence reads: CASSAYTGELFF. CDR3 DNA: TGTGCCAGCAGCGCATACACCGGGGAGCTGTTTTTT. The rearrangement joins TRBV14 to TRBJ2-2; no firm D call. V dropped 5 bases and J dropped 3 bases, with 4 bases sitting between them. Looked up from germline, CDR1 is SGHDN and CDR2 is FVKESK. The CDR3 spans 12 residues.

The chain links TRBV19 to TRBJ2-1; no definite D call. Germline-derived CDR1 and CDR2 are LNHDA and SQIVND (reference sequence). V was shortened by 3 bases and J by 3 bases, with 9 bases between the two germline ends. The CDR3 totals 14 residues. CDR3 protein: CASSISQIYNEQFF. The CDR3 DNA reads TGTGCCAGTAGTATCTCACAGATCTACAATGAGCAGTTCTTC.

This clone was seen only once. CDR3 protein: CASSAGTGYSGNTIYF. CDR3 DNA sequence: TGTGCCAGCAGCGCTGGGACAGGGTACTCTGGAAACACCATATATTTT. The chain combines TRBV9 with TRBJ1-3, with 9 bases matching TRBD1. The CDR3 sequence is 16 residues long. CDR1 SGDLS and CDR2 YYNGEE come from the germline V gene. The trim removed 3 bases at V and 0 bases at J, leaving 4 bases unmatched. Using reference TRBV9 and TRBJ1-3 for the parts outside the CDR3, the full variable domain is DSGVTQTPKHLITATGQRVTLRCSPRSGDLSVYWYQQSLDQGLQFLIQYYNGEERAKGNILERFSAQQFPDLHSELNLSSLELGDSALYFCASSAGTGYSGNTIYFGEGSWLTVV.

The J gene is TRBJ2-1, the V gene TRBV19; possible D gene TRBD1, 6 bases. Trimming pared 7 bases from V and 0 bases from J, leaving 13 bases between. Germline V gene lookup returns CDR1 LNHDA and CDR2 SQIVND (reference sequence). The CDR3 extends over 15 amino acids. The CDR3 DNA reads TGTGCCAGTAAGACCGCAGGGGACTCCTACAATGAGCAGTTCTTC. Protein product: CASKTAGDSYNEQFF.

This clone was counted only a few times. V gene TRBV2 combines with J gene TRBJ2-7, with TRBD2 as a possible D gene (5 bases). Looked up from germline, CDR1 is SNHLY and CDR2 is FYNNEI. The V end lost 8 bases, the J end lost 1 base, and 21 bases lay between the germline ends. This CDR3 spans 16 amino acids. CDR3 DNA sequence: TGTGCCAGCCGCGCCCTGATGGCGGGCGCTTCCTACGAGCAGTACTTC. Translation: CASRALMAGASYEQYF.

The gene calls are TRBV7-3 and TRBJ1-1; D possibly corresponds to TRBD1 (5 bases). V gave up 0 bases and J gave up 0 bases, with 8 bases separating them. The germline V gene encodes CDR1 SGHTA and CDR2 FQGTGA. The CDR3 is made up of 15 amino acids. The CDR3 DNA follows: TGTGCCAGCAGCTTAACGGCAGGGATGAACACTGAAGCTTTCTTT. This codes for CASSLTAGMNTEAFF.

The chain is built from TRBV6-5 and TRBJ2-7, with D unclear. Deletions cut 4 bases from V and 2 bases from J, with 15 bases between. The germline V gene encodes CDR1 MNHEY and CDR2 SVGAGI. The CDR3 loop spans 15 amino acids. CDR3 nucleotide sequence: TGTGCCAGCAGTTCCCCCCCGGCGGCGACCTACGAGCAGTACTTC. Its protein is CASSSPPAATYEQYF.

This rearrangement joins TRBV7-2 to TRBJ2-3, with 10 bases that match TRBD2. V lost 3 bases and J lost 4; bases outside the gene matches: 4. This CDR3 contains 15 residues. The germline gives CDR1 SGHTA, CDR2 FQGNSA. Written as DNA, the CDR3 is TGTGCCAGCAGCTTTAAAAGCGGGGGGGCAGATACGCAGTATTTT. This encodes CASSFKSGGADTQYF.